The 2 T cell receptor beta chains below were found in one sample sequenced in a study of T cells and copy number aberrations in small-cell lung cancer. Some clones are missing from TCRdb's copy, which holds only in-frame ones; the method was immunoSEQ multiplex PCR. This repertoire shows some 7,000 clones, 65% to 85% found once; its top ten account for around 9.9%. The sequenced sample consisted of normal tissue next to the tumor. Receptors were obtained from a woman aged 65 to 85 with small cell lung cancer. Some clones in this sample may be carry-over from other donors' samples.

In this sample, this clone turned up a few times. The rearrangement joins TRBV28 to TRBJ1-1; 11 bases align to TRBD1. In germline, CDR1 is MDHEN, CDR2 SYDVKM. The CDR3 extends over 15 amino acids. With V trimmed by 6 bases and J by 7 bases, 10 bases remained unmatched. This CDR3 reads CASREPGTGGVEAFF. CDR3 in DNA: TGTGCCAGCAGAGAACCCGGGACAGGGGGGGTTGAAGCTTTCTTT.

The chain links TRBV16 to TRBJ1-5, with D hard to call. The CDR3 spans 15 residues. CDR1 and CDR2 (germline): KGHSY, FQNENV. V shed 4 bases and J shed 0 bases, with 10 bases lying between them. The CDR3 protein is CASSPLGYSNQPQHF. DNA of the CDR3: TGTGCCAGCAGCCCCCTGGGTTATAGCAATCAGCCCCAGCATTTT.